The 22 T cell receptor beta chains below were found in one sample sequenced in a study of cytomegalovirus exposure and HLA in healthy donors. Primers: 60 Vbeta forward and 13 Jbeta reverse. TCRdb keeps only in-frame clones here, not all; method: immunoSEQ multiplex PCR. This sample has some 170,000 clones, with approximately 70% found just once. The sample taken for sequencing was PBMCs. Every receptor here comes from a human donor in good health.

This clone was counted a single time. The gene calls are TRBV5-1 and TRBJ1-6; 9 nucleotides align to TRBD1. The CDR3 has 17 residues. Germline lookup yields CDR1 SGHRS and CDR2 YFSETQ. After removal of 0 bases from V and 7 bases from J, the junction contained 8 bases not matched to a gene. CDR3 loop: CASSLVGGQGVNSPLHF. Written as DNA, the CDR3 is TGCGCCAGCAGCTTGGTGGGGGGACAGGGTGTGAATTCACCCCTCCACTTT.

The rearrangement joins TRBV7-2 to TRBJ2-3; possibly TRBD1 for D (6 bases). Trimming removed 2 bases at V and 4 bases at J, with 13 bases between. CDR3 length: 15 amino acids. Looked up from germline, CDR1 is SGHTA and CDR2 is FQGNSA. For the CDR3, the DNA is TGTGCCAGCAGCTTATATTGGGCAGGGGCAGATACGCAGTATTTT. Its protein is CASSLYWAGADTQYF.

A single count supports this clone. V and J are TRBV7-3 and TRBJ2-3, with D perhaps matching TRBD2 (5 bases). The V and J ends lost 0 bases and 4 bases respectively, with 14 bases between them. Germline loops: CDR1 SGHTA, CDR2 FQGTGA. The CDR3 runs 16 residues. The CDR3 sequence: CASSLTPRTSADTQYF. DNA of the CDR3: TGTGCCAGCAGCTTAACCCCGAGGACTTCGGCAGATACGCAGTATTTT.

This chain links TRBV6-6 with TRBJ1-1; possibly TRBD1 for D (6 bases). The germline CDR1 and CDR2 sequences are MNHNY and SVGAGI (reference sequence). Trimming removed 6 bases at V and 10 bases at J, with 18 bases between. There are 13 residues in the CDR3. The CDR3, as DNA: TGTGCCAGCAGCCGGACAGAAGGGAGTGTAGCTTTCTTT. Its protein is CASSRTEGSVAFF.

The genes are TRBV19 and TRBJ1-4; 7 bases agree with TRBD1. The CDR3 consists of 15 residues. The V and J ends lost 4 bases and 5 bases, in that order; junction bases with no gene match: 7. Germline loops: CDR1 LNHDA, CDR2 SQIVND (reference sequence). CDR3: CASSSPRGLNEKLFF. CDR3 nucleotides: TGTGCCAGTAGTAGCCCGAGGGGGCTGAATGAAAAACTGTTTTTT.

Written as DNA, the CDR3 is TGTGCCAGCTCACCCGATGGCAGGGGGTTGAGGGGGCCTTACGAGCAGTACTTC. This gives the protein CASSPDGRGLRGPYEQYF. The gene calls are TRBV18 and TRBJ2-7; 7 nucleotides agree with TRBD1. The CDR3 is 18 residues long. The germline gives CDR1 KGHSH, CDR2 LQKENI. V lost 3 bases and J lost 4; bases outside the gene matches: 18.

The J gene is TRBJ1-3, the V gene TRBV4-2; D gene uncertain. The germline gives CDR1 LGHNA, CDR2 YNFKEQ. The CDR3 extends over 16 amino acids. The ends were cut back, 1 base at V and 0 bases at J, with 10 bases in the middle. This CDR3 reads CASSQVPQYSGNTIYF. The CDR3 DNA follows: TGTGCCAGCAGCCAAGTTCCCCAGTACTCTGGAAACACCATATATTTT.

This clone was detected a few times. V and J are TRBV6-6 and TRBJ1-1; possible D gene TRBD1, 5 bases. Trimming removed 4 bases at V and 1 base at J, with 7 bases between. Germline V CDR1 and CDR2: MNHNY, SVGAGI (reference sequence). The CDR3 consists of 13 residues. The CDR3 here is CASSLGGNTEAFF. The CDR3 nucleotides are TGTGCCAGCAGTTTGGGGGGGAACACTGAAGCTTTCTTT.

The V gene is TRBV5-4, the J gene TRBJ2-3; D may be TRBD1 (6 bases). The CDR3 extends over 16 amino acids. CDR1 SGHNT and CDR2 YYREEE come from the germline V gene (reference sequence). V was pared by 4 bases and J by 0 bases, with 15 bases between. The CDR3 coding sequence is TGTGCCAGCAGCACTCGCAGGGGTTCTAGCACAGATACGCAGTATTTT. The encoded protein is CASSTRRGSSTDTQYF.

This chain uses TRBV7-8 with TRBJ1-5, with D perhaps TRBD1 (6 bases). The CDR3 consists of 17 residues. Trimming shortened V by 3 bases and J by 2 bases, and 17 bases separated the two germline ends. The germline V gene encodes CDR1 SGHVS and CDR2 FQNEAQ. This chain's CDR3 is CASSLGRGDWGNQPQHF. CDR3 in DNA: TGTGCCAGCAGCTTGGGCAGGGGAGATTGGGGCAATCAGCCCCAGCATTTT.

The chain links TRBV19 to TRBJ1-2; tentative D call: TRBD1 (5 bases). This CDR3 region has 17 residues. Germline V gene sequence: CDR1 LNHDA, CDR2 SQIVND (reference sequence). V lost 3 bases to trimming and J lost 4 bases, with 21 bases between them. The CDR3: CASSISLQGRVIYGYTF. In nucleotides, the CDR3 is TGTGCCAGTAGTATCTCCCTGCAGGGCAGGGTTATCTATGGCTACACCTTC. Looking up the rest from reference TRBV19 and TRBJ1-2 gives the full variable domain: DGGITQSPKYLFRKEGQNVTLSCEQNLNHDAMYWYRQDPGQGLRLIYYSQIVNDFQKGDIAEGYSVSREKKESFPLTVTSAQKNPTAFYLCASSISLQGRVIYGYTFGSGTRLTVV.

The V call is TRBV5-1, the J call TRBJ2-7, with D perhaps TRBD2 (5 bases). V was cut by 3 bases and J by 7 bases, with 20 bases left in between. CDR1 is SGHRS and CDR2 is YFSETQ in the germline V gene. The CDR3 is 15 amino acids. CDR3 amino acids: CASSSDSTGREEQYF. The DNA for the CDR3 is TGCGCCAGCAGCTCGGACTCGACGGGCCGAGAGGAGCAGTACTTC.

The rearrangement joins TRBV19 to TRBJ2-5; D is perhaps TRBD2 (5 bases). This CDR3 has 12 residues. V lost 6 bases, J lost 14 bases, and 19 bases lay in between. Germline CDR1 is LNHDA and CDR2 is SQIVND (reference sequence). The CDR3 here is CASSTGLPPSYF. The CDR3 nucleotides are TGTGCCAGTAGCACGGGATTGCCCCCGTCCTACTTC.

V is TRBV5-6 and J is TRBJ2-7, with TRBD1 as a possible D gene (5 bases). Trimming stripped 6 bases from V and 1 base from J, with 11 bases between. The CDR3 sequence is 13 residues long. Germline CDR1 and CDR2: SGHDT and YYEEEE. In DNA form, the CDR3 reads TGTGCCAGCATCAGGGCAGGTTCCTACGAGCAGTACTTC. Amino acid sequence: CASIRAGSYEQYF.

The V and J genes are TRBV7-2 and TRBJ2-2; 7 bases agree with TRBD2. CDR3 length equals 16 residues. V shed 1 base and J 2 bases; nucleotides not matched to a gene: 4. Germline V gene sequence: CDR1 SGHTA, CDR2 FQGNSA. CDR3 sequence reads: CASSLGGGANTGELFF. In DNA, the CDR3 is TGTGCCAGCAGCTTAGGCGGGGGAGCAAACACCGGGGAGCTGTTTTTT.

The chain has TRBV7-2 and TRBJ1-2, with TRBD1 matching over 8 bases. There are 16 residues in the CDR3. The germline V gene has CDR1 SGHTA and CDR2 FQGNSA. V shed 5 bases, J shed 3 bases, and the junction held 11 bases outside the gene matches. The chain's CDR3 is CASSLRQGPRDYGYTF. In nucleotides, the CDR3 is TGTGCCAGCAGCCTCCGACAGGGGCCGCGGGACTATGGCTACACCTTC.

This clone has only one observation. The chain combines TRBV7-9 with TRBJ2-3; D may be TRBD1 (5 bases). V was pared by 5 bases and J by 6 bases, with 12 bases between. Germline V gene lookup returns CDR1 SEHNR and CDR2 FQNEAQ (reference sequence). The CDR3 is 13 residues long. CDR3: CASSPRQSDTQYF. Written as DNA, the CDR3 is TGTGCCAGCAGCCCCCGACAGTCGGATACGCAGTATTTT.

This chain links TRBV2 with TRBJ1-1; D gene unclear. Germline V gives CDR1 SNHLY, CDR2 FYNNEI. With 0 bases removed from V and 1 base from J, the gap between germline ends came to 6 bases. CDR3 size: 14 residues. As DNA, the CDR3 is TGTGCCAGCAGTGAAGCGAGGGAGAACACTGAAGCTTTCTTT. Translating it yields CASSEARENTEAFF. Combining the CDR3 with reference TRBV2 and TRBJ1-1 gives the whole variable domain EPEVTQTPSHQVTQMGQEVILRCVPISNHLYFYWYRQILGQKVEFLVSFYNNEISEKSEIFDDQFSVERPDGSNFTLKIRSTKLEDSAMYFCASSEARENTEAFFGQGTRLTVV.

This clone turned up a few times. V usage is TRBV7-3 and J usage is TRBJ1-1; 8 bases align to TRBD1. This CDR3 region has 15 residues. J lost 5 bases, V lost 4 bases, and 9 bases had no gene match. CDR1 and CDR2 from the germline V gene are SGHTA and FQGTGA. The CDR3 is CASSSSTGAQTEAFF. DNA for the CDR3: TGTGCCAGCAGCTCCTCGACAGGGGCCCAAACTGAAGCTTTCTTT.

The chain joins TRBV7-8 to TRBJ2-3; D is possibly TRBD1 (6 bases). The CDR3 has 16 amino acids. The germline V gene has CDR1 SGHVS and CDR2 FQNEAQ. The V end was cut by 4 bases, the J end by 3 bases, with 17 bases between. Here the CDR3 reads CASSSPLGAGTDTQYF. The CDR3 nucleotides read TGTGCCAGCAGCTCCCCCCTGGGGGCTGGTACAGATACGCAGTATTTT.

This sequence joins TRBV10-3 and TRBJ2-1; possibly TRBD2 for D (6 bases). Trimming removed 5 bases at V and 6 bases at J, with 17 bases between. Germline V gene sequence: CDR1 ENHRY, CDR2 SYGVKD. The CDR3 has 15 residues. In DNA, the CDR3 is TGTGCCATCAGTACTAGTGGAGGGCCGGGCAATGAGCAGTTCTTC. Translation gives CAISTSGGPGNEQFF.

V is TRBV5-1 and J is TRBJ1-1; TRBD1 might be the D (5 bases). This CDR3 is 15 amino acids long. The germline gives CDR1 SGHRS, CDR2 YFSETQ. V lost 3 bases to trimming and J lost 0 bases, with 12 bases between them. The CDR3 bases are TGCGCCAGCAGCTCGGGGGGACCGTTGAACACTGAAGCTTTCTTT. Translation gives CASSSGGPLNTEAFF.